The 29 T cell receptor beta chains below were found in one sample sequenced in a study of control samples from healthy donors and cancer patients. Sequenced by immunoSEQ multiplex PCR; TCRdb stores in-frame clones only, minus some. This table holds about 120,000 clones, 80% to 95% found once. Sequencing input: blood. The receptors come from a woman between 18 and 29 years old in good health.

V usage is TRBV2 and J usage is TRBJ2-1; D perhaps matches TRBD1 (6 bases). V lost 3 bases to trimming and J lost 9 bases, with 12 bases between them. The CDR3 sequence is 13 residues long. Germline CDR1 is SNHLY and CDR2 is FYNNEI. CDR3 sequence: CASSDGMGAEQFF. CDR3 bases: TGTGCCAGCAGTGACGGCATGGGGGCTGAGCAGTTCTTC.

The V gene is TRBV6-5, the J gene TRBJ2-1; possible D gene TRBD2, 6 bases. The length of the CDR3 is 16 residues. Germline V gives CDR1 MNHEY, CDR2 SVGAGI. V lost 2 bases, J lost 2 bases, and 13 bases lay in between. The CDR3 bases are TGTGCCAGCAGTTACGATAGGGACTGGGCCTACAATGAGCAGTTCTTC. This translates into CASSYDRDWAYNEQFF.

The chain links TRBV29-1 to TRBJ2-2; TRBD1 aligns across 7 bases. The CDR3 has 16 residues. CDR1 SQVTM and CDR2 ANQGSEA come from the germline V gene. With 0 bases clipped from V and 1 base from J, the junction kept 5 bases outside the gene matches. CDR3 coding DNA: TGCAGCGTTGAAGACGAGACAGGGTGGAACACCGGGGAGCTGTTTTTT. Amino acids: CSVEDETGWNTGELFF.

J is TRBJ1-3 and V is TRBV30; possible D gene TRBD1, 5 bases. Germline V gene data show CDR1 as GTSNPN and CDR2 as SVGIG (reference sequence). V was shortened by 4 bases and J by 1 base, with 11 bases between the two germline ends. The CDR3 totals 14 residues. The CDR3 sequence is CAWTGYGSGNTIYF. DNA for the CDR3: TGTGCCTGGACAGGGTACGGGTCTGGAAACACCATATATTTT.

This sequence joins TRBV9 and TRBJ1-1; 7 bases agree with TRBD1. After removal of 0 bases from V and 4 bases from J, the junction contained 3 bases not matched to a gene. The CDR3 has 14 amino acids. Germline V gene data show CDR1 as SGDLS and CDR2 as YYNGEE. CDR3 bases: TGTGCCAGCAGCGTAGGACAGGGAGGCACTGAAGCTTTCTTT. It translates to CASSVGQGGTEAFF.

V gene TRBV5-5 combines with J gene TRBJ2-1, with D unresolved. The CDR3 loop spans 12 amino acids. The germline V and J ends were trimmed by 4 bases and 16 bases, with 18 bases remaining between them. CDR1 is SGHKS and CDR2 is YYEKEE in the germline V gene (reference sequence). This CDR3 reads CASSLPASLNFF. CDR3 bases: TGTGCCAGCAGCCTCCCGGCTAGTCTGAATTTCTTC.

This rearrangement joins TRBV7-7 to TRBJ1-3; TRBD1 matches at 8 bases. Germline V gene sequence: CDR1 SSHAT, CDR2 FNYEAQ (reference sequence). The length of the CDR3 is 15 residues. V lost 5 bases and J lost 0; bases outside the gene matches: 3. The chain's CDR3 is CASSRGTGSGNTIYF. DNA of the CDR3: TGTGCCAGCAGCCGGGGGACAGGCTCTGGAAACACCATATATTTT.

The chain links TRBV6-5 to TRBJ2-3; either TRBD1 or TRBD2 may fit D (5 bases each). Germline V gene lookup returns CDR1 MNHEY and CDR2 SVGAGI. The ends were cut back, 7 bases at V and 6 bases at J, with 8 bases in the middle. The CDR3 covers 11 residues. Written as DNA, the CDR3 is TGTGCCAGCAACGAGGGGGATACGCAGTATTTT. This sequence encodes CASNEGDTQYF.

The V gene is TRBV7-8, the J gene TRBJ1-5; no clear D. This CDR3 contains 16 residues. Trimming pared 1 base from V and 3 bases from J, leaving 13 bases between. Per germline, CDR1 SGHVS and CDR2 FQNEAQ. This chain's CDR3 is CASSLEAGAYNQPQHF. For the CDR3, the DNA is TGTGCCAGCAGCTTAGAGGCAGGCGCTTACAATCAGCCCCAGCATTTT.

The chain carries TRBV5-5 and TRBJ2-1; 9 bases line up with TRBD2. The germline V gene has CDR1 SGHKS and CDR2 YYEKEE (reference sequence). The CDR3 is 14 residues long. V trimming: 1 base; J trimming: 8 bases; junction bases outside the gene matches: 4. The CDR3 DNA is TGTGCCAGCAGCTTGTTAGCGGGAGTCCATGAGCAGTTCTTC. Translated, it gives CASSLLAGVHEQFF.

This sequence joins TRBV2 and TRBJ1-1; D not resolved. Per the germline V gene, CDR1 is SNHLY and CDR2 is FYNNEI. V shed 7 bases and J shed 2 bases, with 8 bases lying between them. This CDR3 spans 12 amino acids. CDR3 sequence (DNA): TGTGCCAGCAAAAGGACCAACACTGAAGCTTTCTTT. It is translated as CASKRTNTEAFF.

There are a few counts of this clone. The chain recombines TRBV4-2 with TRBJ1-2; 7 positions match TRBD1. The CDR3 loop spans 14 amino acids. In germline, CDR1 is LGHNA, CDR2 YNFKEQ. V lost 4 bases, J lost 4 bases, and 6 bases stayed unmatched. Here the CDR3 reads CASSRNRDSYGYTF. CDR3 nucleotide sequence: TGTGCCAGCAGCCGCAACCGGGACAGCTATGGCTACACCTTC.

This CDR3 reads CASSVDSVQETQYF. The CDR3 bases are TGTGCCAGCAGCGTGGACAGCGTTCAAGAGACCCAGTACTTC. The V and J genes are TRBV9 and TRBJ2-5; weak D call: TRBD1 (6 bases). The CDR3 is 14 amino acids. CDR1 is SGDLS, CDR2 YYNGEE, per germline. Trimming stripped 2 bases from V and 2 bases from J, with 10 bases between.

The chain recombines TRBV10-3 with TRBJ1-2; a possible D gene is TRBD1 (6 bases). Deletions cut 0 bases from V and 9 bases from J, with 17 bases between. Germline assignment: CDR1 ENHRY and CDR2 SYGVKD. The CDR3 has 15 amino acids. The CDR3 DNA follows: TGTGCCATCAGTGAGTCGCACAGGTCCCAGGGGAGCTACACCTTC. The encoded protein is CAISESHRSQGSYTF.

V gene TRBV6-6 combines with J gene TRBJ2-5; D remains unclear. The length of the CDR3 is 12 residues. The germline V gene encodes CDR1 MNHNY and CDR2 SVGAGI (reference sequence). Trimming left V 0 bases short and J 5 bases short, with 4 bases between. Here the CDR3 DNA reads TGTGCCAGCAGTTACTCGAGGGAGACCCAGTACTTC. It specifies CASSYSRETQYF.

The chain uses TRBV5-4 and TRBJ2-5; D tentatively reads TRBD1 or TRBD2 (5 bases each). The CDR3 covers 14 residues. Between the trimmed V and J ends, which lost 1 base and 7 bases, there was a span of 14 bases. Per germline, CDR1 SGHNT and CDR2 YYREEE (reference sequence). CDR3 sequence: CASSLRGAEGTQYF. The CDR3 DNA sequence: TGTGCCAGCAGCTTGAGGGGCGCCGAGGGGACCCAGTACTTC.

The chain joins TRBV6-2 or TRBV6-3 to TRBJ1-1, with 8 bases that match TRBD1. V lost 0 bases, J lost 4 bases, and 4 bases stayed unmatched. This CDR3 has 15 residues. The germline gives CDR1 MNHEY, CDR2 SVGEGT. The CDR3 is CASSYSGQGGTEAFF. The CDR3, as DNA: TGTGCCAGCAGTTACTCCGGACAGGGAGGCACTGAAGCTTTCTTT.

Only a few counts were recorded for this clone. Additional DNA sequences in this sample encode the identical CDR3. CDR3 nucleotide sequence: TGTGCCAGCAGCTTAGTGGGCGGGAGGGGGGGCGAGCAGTACTTC. Its protein product is CASSLVGGRGGEQYF. This chain joins TRBV7-2 and TRBJ2-7; TRBD2 matches at 9 bases. The CDR3 is 15 residues long. The ends lost 1 base at V and 6 bases at J; junction bases unmatched: 7. Germline CDR1 is SGHTA and CDR2 is FQGNSA.

This rearrangement joins TRBV24-1 to TRBJ2-3; TRBD1 agrees at 9 bases. Germline V gives CDR1 KGHDR, CDR2 SFDVKD. The junction had 3 bases not matched to a gene; V was cut back by 1 base and J by 2 bases. This CDR3 contains 16 residues. CDR3 in DNA: TGTGCCACCAGTGATTTTGGGACAGGGCTCACAGATACGCAGTATTTT. Translation: CATSDFGTGLTDTQYF.

This rearrangement joins TRBV5-4 to TRBJ1-2; tentatively, D is TRBD1 (5 bases). The V and J ends lost 4 bases and 8 bases respectively, with 15 bases between them. This CDR3 region has 13 residues. The germline CDR1 and CDR2 sequences are SGHNT and YYREEE (reference sequence). CDR3 amino acids: CASSTTGLRGYTF. In DNA form, the CDR3 reads TGTGCCAGCAGCACCACAGGTCTCCGGGGCTACACCTTC.

This chain connects TRBV24-1 to TRBJ2-7, with D uncertain. This CDR3 comprises 14 residues. CDR1 KGHDR and CDR2 SFDVKD come from the germline V gene. V lost 6 bases and J lost 2, with 13 bases in between. The CDR3 sequence is CATSSRRVAYEQYF. CDR3 nucleotides: TGTGCCACCAGTTCTCGTAGGGTGGCCTACGAGCAGTACTTC.

The chain couples TRBV7-3 to TRBJ2-1; maybe TRBD2 (6 bases). Germline assignment: CDR1 SGHTA and CDR2 FQGTGA. CDR3 length equals 15 residues. The V end lost 2 bases, the J end lost 0 bases, and 8 bases lay between the germline ends. CDR3 sequence: CASSLVSGSYNEQFF. CDR3 sequence (DNA): TGTGCCAGCAGCTTAGTTAGCGGCTCCTACAATGAGCAGTTCTTC.

The chain is built from TRBV4-3 and TRBJ2-3; D might be TRBD2 (6 bases). The V end lost 4 bases, the J end lost 9 bases, and 14 bases lay between the germline ends. The CDR3 is made up of 13 amino acids. Per the germline V gene, CDR1 is LGHNA and CDR2 is YSLEER. CDR3 in amino acids: CASSPPEGGTQYF. DNA of the CDR3: TGCGCCAGCAGCCCCCCTGAGGGAGGAACGCAGTATTTT.

This clone was seen just once. The rearrangement links TRBV19 to TRBJ2-3; 9 nucleotides match TRBD1. Germline CDR1 reads LNHDA; CDR2 reads SQIVND (reference sequence). Trimming took 6 bases from V and 5 from J; bases not matched to a gene: 12. The CDR3 contains 16 residues. The CDR3: CASSVTGTGYQDTQYF. The CDR3 bases are TGTGCCAGTAGCGTAACCGGGACAGGGTATCAAGATACGCAGTATTTT.

The J gene is TRBJ2-2, the V gene TRBV7-2; a possible D gene is TRBD2 (5 bases). V lost 6 bases to trimming and J lost 0 bases, with 14 bases between them. CDR1 and CDR2 (germline): SGHTA, FQGNSA. This CDR3 region has 16 residues. In DNA, the CDR3 is TGTGCCAGCAGGACTCGGGGTGTGACGAACACCGGGGAGCTGTTTTTT. Translated, it gives CASRTRGVTNTGELFF.

The V and J genes are TRBV2 and TRBJ1-3, with a weak D call TRBD1 (6 bases). CDR3 length: 23 residues. CDR1 is SNHLY and CDR2 is FYNNEI in the germline V gene. V was pared by 3 bases and J by 0 bases, with 33 bases between. The CDR3 DNA reads TGTGCCAGCAGTGAGAAGACAGGAGTAGGAGGAGGAAGACAGCGACTCTCTGGAAACACCATATATTTT. This translates into CASSEKTGVGGGRQRLSGNTIYF.

This chain joins TRBV7-3 and TRBJ2-5; possible D gene TRBD2, 6 bases. The germline V and J ends were trimmed by 6 bases and 1 base, with 15 bases remaining between them. This CDR3 comprises 15 residues. Germline V gives CDR1 SGHTA, CDR2 FQGTGA. The CDR3 nucleotides are TGTGCCAGCAGTTACGGGGGTGGGGCCCAAGAGACCCAGTACTTC. Protein sequence: CASSYGGGAQETQYF.

The rearrangement joins TRBV7-2 to TRBJ1-1; D might be TRBD1 (5 bases). This CDR3 is built from 16 residues. The germline gives CDR1 SGHTA, CDR2 FQGNSA. Trimming cost V 4 bases and J 0 bases, with 15 bases left between them. CDR3 in amino acids: CASSSRRGGMNTEAFF. The CDR3 DNA follows: TGTGCCAGCAGCTCCCGTCGGGGGGGGATGAACACTGAAGCTTTCTTT. Complete variable domain (other parts from reference TRBV7-2 and TRBJ1-1): GAGVSQSPSNKVTEKGKDVELRCDPISGHTALYWYRQSLGQGLEFLIYFQGNSAPDKSGLPSDRFSAERTGGSVSTLTIQRTQQEDSAVYLCASSSRRGGMNTEAFFGQGTRLTVV.

This clone was detected only once. The V call is TRBV6-5, the J call TRBJ2-7; the D gene is possibly TRBD1 (6 bases). The CDR3 runs to 13 residues. V was cut by 5 bases and J by 6 bases, with 14 bases left in between. From germline, CDR1 is MNHEY and CDR2 SVGAGI. The CDR3 protein is CASSPNRVSEQYF. DNA of the CDR3: TGTGCCAGCAGTCCCAACAGGGTTAGCGAGCAGTACTTC.